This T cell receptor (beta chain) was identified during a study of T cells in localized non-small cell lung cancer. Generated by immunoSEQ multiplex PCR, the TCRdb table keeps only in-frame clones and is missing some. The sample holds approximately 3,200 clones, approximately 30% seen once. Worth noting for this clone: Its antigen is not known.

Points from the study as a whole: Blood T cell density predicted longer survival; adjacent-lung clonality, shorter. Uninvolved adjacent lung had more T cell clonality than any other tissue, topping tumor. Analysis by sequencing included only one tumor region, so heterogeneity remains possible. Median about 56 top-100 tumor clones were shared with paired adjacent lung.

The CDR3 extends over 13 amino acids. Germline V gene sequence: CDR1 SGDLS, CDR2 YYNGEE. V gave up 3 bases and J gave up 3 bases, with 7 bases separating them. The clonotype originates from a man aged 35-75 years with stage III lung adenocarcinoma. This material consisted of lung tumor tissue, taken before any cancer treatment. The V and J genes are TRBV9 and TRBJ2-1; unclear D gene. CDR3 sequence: CASSATFYNEQFF. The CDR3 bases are TGTGCCAGCAGCGCCACGTTCTACAATGAGCAGTTCTTC.